The 18 T cell receptor beta chains below all came from one sample that was sequenced in a study of CD8 T cells in ankylosing spondylitis. TCRdb re-called the 5' RACE reads through MiXCR, storing one row per CDR3 protein. The sample records 200,000 to 300,000 distinct CDR3 sequences, 9.5% to 12% being singletons. Input material: blood, either unsorted or a sorted T cell fraction (not recorded which). Every receptor here comes from a male donor with ankylosing spondylitis or in good health (not recorded which).

At least ten counts were recorded for this clonotype. The genes are TRBV12-3 or TRBV12-4 and TRBJ2-3; TRBD1 or TRBD2 may be the D gene (5 bases each). The CDR3 extends over 14 amino acids. V gave up 6 bases and J gave up 6 bases, with 16 bases separating them. The CDR3 loop is CASRVRASGDTQYF. The CDR3 DNA is TGTGCCAGCAGAGTCAGGGCTTCGGGGGATACGCAGTATTTT.

This clonotype was found a few times. The chain carries TRBV27 and TRBJ2-7; D unresolved. This CDR3 spans 14 amino acids. Germline loops: CDR1 MNHEY, CDR2 SMNVEV (reference sequence). Trimming pared 2 bases from V and 7 bases from J, leaving 15 bases between. CDR3 in amino acids: CASSLVPLLGEQYF. The CDR3 bases are TGTGCCAGCAGTTTAGTCCCCCTCCTGGGGGAGCAGTACTTC.

This clonotype was found a few times. The chain links TRBV19 to TRBJ2-1; no reliable D call. V lost 7 bases, J lost 7 bases, and 14 bases lay in between. CDR3 length equals 13 residues. Germline V gives CDR1 LNHDA, CDR2 SQIVND (reference sequence). CDR3 protein: CASTPRGLNEQFF. The CDR3 nucleotides are TGTGCCAGTACCCCCCGTGGGTTGAATGAGCAGTTCTTC.

This clonotype was observed a handful of times. V and J are TRBV7-9 and TRBJ2-3, with a possible D match to TRBD2 (7 bases). The V end was cut by 8 bases, the J end by 9 bases, with 24 bases between. This CDR3 region has 15 residues. Germline V gene data show CDR1 as SEHNR and CDR2 as FQNEAQ (reference sequence). The CDR3 loop reads CASGTSAGAWLTQYF. The CDR3 DNA follows: TGTGCCAGCGGCACTAGCGCGGGGGCGTGGTTGACGCAGTATTTT.

The chain joins TRBV6-2 or TRBV6-3 to TRBJ2-7; TRBD2 aligns across 12 bases. With V trimmed by 6 bases and J by 3 bases, 9 bases remained unmatched. In germline, CDR1 is MNHEY, CDR2 SVGEGT. The CDR3 loop spans 16 amino acids. The CDR3 protein is CASSPRLAGAYYEQYF. The CDR3 DNA is TGTGCCAGCAGCCCAAGACTAGCGGGGGCCTACTACGAGCAGTACTTC.

This clonotype has at least ten counts. The gene calls are TRBV6-1 and TRBJ1-6; TRBD1 aligns across 9 bases. This CDR3 contains 14 residues. V dropped 4 bases and J dropped 9; count of bases not matched to a gene: 4. Germline values: CDR1 MNHNS, CDR2 SASEGT. The CDR3 region is CASSGGQGLSPLHF. CDR3 nucleotides: TGTGCCAGCAGTGGCGGACAGGGGCTTTCACCCCTCCACTTT.

This clonotype occurred many times. The gene calls are TRBV5-1 and TRBJ2-1; D is perhaps TRBD2 (5 bases). Germline V CDR1 and CDR2: SGHRS, YFSETQ. CDR3 length: 16 amino acids. Trimming removed 0 bases from V and 6 bases from J, with 16 bases in between. CDR3 residues: CASSLGGPGSSNEQFF. Written as DNA, the CDR3 is TGCGCCAGCAGCTTGGGTGGGCCGGGAAGTAGCAATGAGCAGTTCTTC.

This clonotype was observed at least ten times. At one end the junction does not follow the germline gene, possibly because of a read error. The chain carries TRBV5-6 and TRBJ2-1; 8 bases match TRBD2. Germline assignment: CDR1 SGHDT and CDR2 YYEEEE. This CDR3 is 12 amino acids long. The CDR3 DNA sequence: TGTGCCAGCAGCTCCCCGGGGGGGGACCAGCTCTTC. This codes for CASSSPGGDQLF.

This clonotype has a count of ten or more. This rearrangement joins TRBV20-1 to TRBJ2-1, with TRBD2 matching over 12 bases. Germline CDR1 reads DFQATT; CDR2 reads SNEGSKA (reference sequence). The length of the CDR3 is 15 residues. The V segment lost 5 bases and the J segment 4 bases; nucleotides outside the gene matches: 6. Here the CDR3 reads CSAGTGTSGYNEQFF. The CDR3, as DNA: TGCAGTGCTGGGACCGGGACTAGCGGGTACAATGAGCAGTTCTTC.

This clonotype appeared many times. The genes are TRBV10-3 and TRBJ2-7, with D possibly being TRBD1 (5 bases). Germline CDR1 and CDR2: ENHRY and SYGVKD. This CDR3 region has 12 residues. Trimming removed 2 bases at V and 5 bases at J, with 7 bases between. As DNA, the CDR3 is TGTGCCATCAGTGAGGTAGGGGACGAGCAGTACTTC. As protein: CAISEVGDEQYF.

Many counts were recorded for this clonotype. The chain uses TRBV20-1 and TRBJ2-1, with D unclear. V was pared by 8 bases and J by 2 bases, with 16 bases between. CDR1 is DFQATT and CDR2 is SNEGSKA in the germline V gene (reference sequence). The CDR3 consists of 14 residues. The CDR3: CSPYNIRTYNEQFF. The CDR3 DNA is TGCAGTCCATATAATATCCGAACCTACAATGAGCAGTTCTTC.

This clonotype was recorded a few times. The chain recombines TRBV11-2 with TRBJ2-7; 9 nucleotides line up with TRBD1. Germline V gene data show CDR1 as SGHAT and CDR2 as FQNNGV. The CDR3 is 14 amino acids. V shed 7 bases, J shed 4 bases, and the junction held 8 bases outside the gene matches. CDR3 nucleotides: TGTGCCAGCACCCTAAACAGGGGGCCATACGAGCAGTACTTC. Translated, it gives CASTLNRGPYEQYF.

A few counts support this clonotype. The chain employs TRBV28 and TRBJ1-1; D might be TRBD1 (6 bases). CDR3 length: 17 residues. The V end was cut by 1 base, the J end by 4 bases, with 19 bases between. Germline V CDR1 and CDR2: MDHEN, SYDVKM. Here the CDR3 reads CASSLLASGGLATEAFF. The CDR3, as DNA: TGTGCCAGCAGTTTATTGGCTTCGGGGGGCCTCGCCACTGAAGCTTTCTTT.

This clonotype was counted at least ten times. This chain connects TRBV9 to TRBJ2-1; 8 nucleotides line up with TRBD2. In germline, CDR1 is SGDLS, CDR2 YYNGEE. Losses at the gene ends were 2 bases for V and 4 bases for J; bases not matched to a gene: 5. The CDR3 contains 15 residues. CDR3 protein: CASSVSGTSYNEQFF. The CDR3 DNA reads as TGTGCCAGCAGCGTTAGCGGGACATCGTACAATGAGCAGTTCTTC.

V and J are TRBV12-3 or TRBV12-4 and TRBJ1-5; tentatively, D is TRBD1 (5 bases). V lost 7 bases and J lost 0, with 10 bases in between. The CDR3 is made up of 14 amino acids. CDR3: CASNEGVSNQPQHF. As DNA, the CDR3 is TGTGCCAGCAACGAAGGGGTTAGCAATCAGCCCCAGCATTTT.

Ten or more counts support this clonotype. The gene calls are TRBV5-1 and TRBJ2-3; a possible D gene is TRBD2 (6 bases). Germline values: CDR1 SGHRS, CDR2 YFSETQ. V dropped 0 bases and J dropped 0 bases, with 8 bases sitting between them. CDR3 length: 15 amino acids. The CDR3 reads CASSLDAGSTDTQYF. The DNA of the CDR3 is TGCGCCAGCAGCTTGGACGCGGGGAGCACAGATACGCAGTATTTT.

The sample holds a few counts of this clonotype. This chain joins TRBV27 and TRBJ2-1; D is undetermined. CDR1 is MNHEY and CDR2 is SMNVEV in the germline V gene (reference sequence). Trimming pared 6 bases from V and 0 bases from J, leaving 9 bases between. The CDR3 spans 14 residues. In nucleotides, the CDR3 is TGTGCCAGCAGGGCGGAAAACTCCTACAATGAGCAGTTCTTC. This gives the protein CASRAENSYNEQFF.

The chain couples TRBV7-3 to TRBJ2-2; D may be TRBD1 (5 bases). The CDR3 has 13 amino acids. The V end lost 6 bases, the J end lost 4 bases, and 9 bases lay between the germline ends. In germline, CDR1 is SGHTA, CDR2 FQGTGA. The CDR3: CASRQQVTGELFF. In DNA, the CDR3 is TGTGCCAGCAGGCAACAGGTCACCGGGGAGCTGTTTTTT. Full variable domain (missing parts from reference TRBV7-3 and TRBJ2-2): GAGVSQTPSNKVTEKGKYVELRCDPISGHTALYWYRQSLGQGPEFLIYFQGTGAADDSGLPNDRFFAVRPEGSVSTLKIQRTERGDSAVYLCASRQQVTGELFFGEGSRLTVL.